These T cell receptor beta chains were read from a single sample in a study of cytotoxic CD8 clonotypes in ibrutinib-treated CLL. TCRdb's copy holds only in-frame clones and misses some; the assay was immunoSEQ multiplex PCR. The sample records fewer than 400,000 clones, 67% being singletons. The specimen comprised PBMCs, sampled after 36 months of ibrutinib treatment. The receptors stem from a human donor with chronic lymphocytic leukemia. CDR3s include the opening cysteine and the closing phenylalanine or tryptophan. The order of the fields is V gene, D gene, J gene, clone size, CDR3 DNA, CDR3 protein. The D gene is left open where the match is weak. Size is stated for part of the rows, as once, few or many counts, or as a class when the clone is expanded.

TRBV4-1,.,TRBJ1-3,few,TGCGCCAGCAGCCAAGAGGGGCTGTCTGGAAACACCATATATTTT,CASSQEGLSGNTIYF
TRBV12-5,TRBD2,TRBJ2-1,.,TGTGCTAGTGGTTTTAGCGGGGGGTTCAATGAGCAGTTCTTC,CASGFSGGFNEQFF
TRBV10-1,TRBD1,TRBJ2-7,.,TGCGCCAGCAGTGACCCGGGACAGGGGCCCTACGAGCAGTACTTC,CASSDPGQGPYEQYF
TRBV6-5,.,TRBJ1-6,.,TGTGCCAGCAGTTATCAGGGCCGCTACTCACCCCTCCACTTT,CASSYQGRYSPLHF
TRBV15,.,TRBJ1-2,few,TGTGCCACCAGCAGAGGGGAGGGGAATCGTGGCTACACCTTC,CATSRGEGNRGYTF
TRBV5-1,.,TRBJ2-7,.,TGCGCCAGCAGCTTGTCTCCAACCTCTCTCTACGAGCAGTACTTC,CASSLSPTSLYEQYF
TRBV4-1,TRBD1,TRBJ1-6,.,TGCGCCAGCAGCCAAGCCGGGACAGGGGGCAATTCACCCCTCCACTTT,CASSQAGTGGNSPLHF
TRBV9,TRBD2,TRBJ2-5,few,TGTGCCAGCAGCGTAGCTCACCCGGGACTAGCGGGGGCAACTTGGGAAGAGACCCAGTACTTC,CASSVAHPGLAGATWEETQYF
TRBV15,.,TRBJ2-7,.,TGTGCCACCAGCAGAGTGGCCAGGCACTCCTACGAGCAGTACTTC,CATSRVARHSYEQYF
TRBV5-1,.,TRBJ2-5,.,TGCGCCAGCAGCCCAAGTTTGTGGTTAATAAAGACCCAGTACTTC,CASSPSLWLIKTQYF
TRBV5-1,.,TRBJ1-4,once,TGCGCCAGCAGCCCCGCAACTAATGAAAAACTGTTTTTT,CASSPATNEKLFF
TRBV14,TRBD1,TRBJ1-2,.,TGTGCCAGCAGTCTCACAGGGGGCCTTGGCTACACCTTC,CASSLTGGLGYTF
TRBV7-2,TRBD2,TRBJ2-1,.,TGTGCCAGCAGCTTAGGGTCAAGCGGGAGGATCCACAATGAGCAGTTCTTC,CASSLGSSGRIHNEQFF
TRBV6-5,TRBD2,TRBJ2-3,few,TGTGCCAGCAGTTGGCGGGAGCACACAGATACGCAGTATTTT,CASSWREHTDTQYF
TRBV28,TRBD2,TRBJ2-7,.,TGTGCCAGCAACTCTTTTGCCGGGACTAGCGGCTACGAGCAGTACTTC,CASNSFAGTSGYEQYF
TRBV5-1,TRBD2,TRBJ2-7,.,TGCGCCAGCAGATGGCTAGCGGGCTTTACCTACGAGCAGTACTTC,CASRWLAGFTYEQYF
TRBV28,TRBD2,TRBJ2-2,.,TGTGCCAGCAGTTTATTCGGACTAGCGGGAGCCGGGGAGCTGTTTTTT,CASSLFGLAGAGELFF
TRBV28,TRBD1,TRBJ1-2,.,TGTGCCAGCAGTTTGGTTCACAGGGGGGGCTATGGCTACACCTTC,CASSLVHRGGYGYTF
TRBV7-9,.,TRBJ1-2,few,TGTGCCAGCAGCTTAGATACTCCCTTC,CASSLDTPF
TRBV6-5,TRBD1,TRBJ2-4,.,TGTGCCAGCAGTGCCCACAGGGGTGGCAAAAACATTCAGTACTTC,CASSAHRGGKNIQYF
TRBV2,.,TRBJ1-5,.,TGTGCCAGCCGGTTTGAGGCGTACAATCAGCCCCAGCATTTT,CASRFEAYNQPQHF
TRBV5-1,.,TRBJ2-5,once,TGCGCCAGCAGCTTGGACCCGCCTAGGACCCAGTACTTC,CASSLDPPRTQYF
TRBV6-4,TRBD2,TRBJ2-3,.,TGTGCCAGCAGCCCAAAAGCGGGGTCGGATACGCAGTATTTT,CASSPKAGSDTQYF
TRBV7-9,TRBD1,TRBJ2-3,once,TGTGCCAGCAGCTTAGACGGGCAGGGGGCACGAGATACGCAGTATTTT,CASSLDGQGARDTQYF
TRBV7-7,.,TRBJ2-5,.,TGTGCCAGCAGCTTAAACCAGGGGTGGCGAGAGACCCAGTACTTC,CASSLNQGWRETQYF
TRBV7-3,.,TRBJ2-2,.,TGTGCCAGCAGCTTAACAGGAGGTACCGGGGAGCTGTTTTTT,CASSLTGGTGELFF
TRBV10-3,.,TRBJ1-5,few,TGTGCCATCAGTGAGTCGGACAGTAAATATCAGCCCCAGCATTTT,CAISESDSKYQPQHF
TRBV6-5,TRBD2,TRBJ2-1,.,TGTGCCAGCAGCAGGACTAGCGGCGTCGAGGAGCAGTTCTTC,CASSRTSGVEEQFF
TRBV6-4,.,TRBJ1-2,.,TGTGCCAGCAGTGACTCGGGTTCCGACTATGGCTACACCTTC,CASSDSGSDYGYTF
TRBV28,TRBD1,TRBJ2-7,few,TGTGCCAGCAGCCTGACAGGGGGCAGGTACGAGCAGTACTTC,CASSLTGGRYEQYF
TRBV29-1,TRBD2,TRBJ2-3,.,TGCAGCGTCGCCCGGACTAGCGGGGGGGCAGATACGCAGTATTTT,CSVARTSGGADTQYF
TRBV5-6,TRBD2,TRBJ2-1,.,TGTGCCAGCAGCCTCCCCCTAGCGGGAGGGAATGAGCAGTTCTTC,CASSLPLAGGNEQFF
TRBV29-1,.,TRBJ2-5,.,TGCAGCGTTGAAGGGACAGTCCAAGAGACCCAGTACTTC,CSVEGTVQETQYF
TRBV28,TRBD2,TRBJ2-7,.,TGTGCCAGCACCCTGGGGGGGAGCTCCTACGAGCAGTACTTC,CASTLGGSSYEQYF